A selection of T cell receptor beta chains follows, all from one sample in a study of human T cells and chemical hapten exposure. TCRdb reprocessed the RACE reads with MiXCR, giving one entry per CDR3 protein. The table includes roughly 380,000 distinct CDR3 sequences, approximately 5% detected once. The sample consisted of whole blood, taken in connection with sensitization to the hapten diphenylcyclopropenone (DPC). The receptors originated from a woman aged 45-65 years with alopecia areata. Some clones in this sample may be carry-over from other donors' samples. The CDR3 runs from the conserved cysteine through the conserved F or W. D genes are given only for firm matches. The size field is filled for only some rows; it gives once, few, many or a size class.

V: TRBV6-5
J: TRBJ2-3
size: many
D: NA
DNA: TGTGCCAGCAGTTACTCTCTCGTCGGTAGCACAGATACGCAGTATTTT
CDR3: CASSYSLVGSTDTQYF

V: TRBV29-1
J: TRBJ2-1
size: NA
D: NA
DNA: TGCAGCGTTGAAGAACTGAGCTCCTACAATGAGCAGTTCTTC
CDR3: CSVEELSSYNEQFF

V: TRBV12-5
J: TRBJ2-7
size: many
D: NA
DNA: TGTGCTAGTGGTTTGGGGGATCTAGGAAGTCCCCACTTC
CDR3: CASGLGDLGSPHF

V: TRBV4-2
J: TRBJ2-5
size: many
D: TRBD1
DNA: TGTGCCAGCAGGGCGGGACAGGGGCTCCAAGAGACCCAGTACTTC
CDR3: CASRAGQGLQETQYF

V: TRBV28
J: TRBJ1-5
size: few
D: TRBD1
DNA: TGTGCCAGCAGTTTAGGGGACAGGGTGAATCAGCCCCAGCATTTT
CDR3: CASSLGDRVNQPQHF

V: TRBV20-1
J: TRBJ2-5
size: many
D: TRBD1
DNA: TGCAGTGCTAGACGAAGGGACAGGGGGCTGGAGACCCAGTACTTC
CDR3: CSARRRDRGLETQYF

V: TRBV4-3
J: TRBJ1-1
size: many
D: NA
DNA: TGCGCCAGCAGCCAAGAAAGGGGCACTGAAGCTTTCTTT
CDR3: CASSQERGTEAFF

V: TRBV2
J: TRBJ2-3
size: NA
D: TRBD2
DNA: TGTGCCAGCAGTGGGTATAGCGGGAGGGTGAAAGATACGCAGTATTTT
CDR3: CASSGYSGRVKDTQYF

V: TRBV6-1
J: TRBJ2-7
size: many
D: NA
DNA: TGTGCCAGCACCACGGGACGGAAGTACGAGCAGTACTTC
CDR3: CASTTGRKYEQYF

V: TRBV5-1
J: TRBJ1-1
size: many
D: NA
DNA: TGCGCCAGCAGAGTATCCGGGACGGCGAACACTGAAGCTTTCTTT
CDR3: CASRVSGTANTEAFF

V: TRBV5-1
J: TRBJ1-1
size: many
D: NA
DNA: TGCGCCAGCAGCTTACTCGAGGGGTCCGGCACTGAAGCTTTCTTT
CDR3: CASSLLEGSGTEAFF

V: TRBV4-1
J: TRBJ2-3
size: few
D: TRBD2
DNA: TGCGCCAGCAGCCCCCCCGGGACTAGCGGGGACACAGATACGCAGTATTTT
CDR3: CASSPPGTSGDTDTQYF

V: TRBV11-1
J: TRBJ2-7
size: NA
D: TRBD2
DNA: TGTGCCAGCAGCTTCGTGGGACTAGCGGGGGTCGAGCAGTACTTC
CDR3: CASSFVGLAGVEQYF

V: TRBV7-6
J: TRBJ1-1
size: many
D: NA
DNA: TGTGCCAGCAGCTCACACCCAGCAGTTTTGGCCCCTGGTGAAGCTTTCTTT
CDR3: CASSSHPAVLAPGEAFF

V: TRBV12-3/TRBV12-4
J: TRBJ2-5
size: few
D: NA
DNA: TGTGCCAGCAGTGGGACCGACCAAGAGACCCAGTACTTC
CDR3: CASSGTDQETQYF

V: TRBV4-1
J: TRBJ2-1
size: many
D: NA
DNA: TGCGCCAGCAGCCAAGTTAGGGATGAGCAGTTCTTC
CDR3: CASSQVRDEQFF

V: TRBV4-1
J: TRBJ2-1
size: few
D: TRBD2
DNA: TGCGCCAGCAGCCAAGACAGGACTAGCGGGGTCTCCTACAATGAGCAGTTCTTC
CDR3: CASSQDRTSGVSYNEQFF

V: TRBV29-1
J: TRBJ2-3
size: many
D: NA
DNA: TGCAGCGTTGAAGTGACCACAGATACGCAGTATTTT
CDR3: CSVEVTTDTQYF

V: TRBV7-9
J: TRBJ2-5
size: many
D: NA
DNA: TGTGCCAGCAGCTTGATTGCGGAGACCCAGTACTTC
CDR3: CASSLIAETQYF

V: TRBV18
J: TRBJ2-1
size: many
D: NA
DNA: TGTGCCAGCTCACCACCGGGACTTGAGCAGTTCTTC
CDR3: CASSPPGLEQFF

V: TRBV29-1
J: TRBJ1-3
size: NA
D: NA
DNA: TGCAGCGCCATGGCATCCAGCTCTGGAAACACCATATATTTT
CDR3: CSAMASSSGNTIYF

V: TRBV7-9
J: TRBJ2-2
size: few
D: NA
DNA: TGTGCCAGCAGCCCCCATTCTATCGGGGAGCTGTTTTTT
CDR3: CASSPHSIGELFF

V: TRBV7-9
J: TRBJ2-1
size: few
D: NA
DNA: TGTGCCACCGGGTGGCCGGAGCAGTTCTTC
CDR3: CATGWPEQFF

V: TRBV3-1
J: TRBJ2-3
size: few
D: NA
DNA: TGTGCCAGCAGCCAAGGGGGCAGTGCGCAGTATTTT
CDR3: CASSQGGSAQYF

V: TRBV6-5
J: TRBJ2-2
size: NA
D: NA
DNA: TGTGCCAGCAGTTACTTGGCCGGGGAGCTGTTTTTT
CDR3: CASSYLAGELFF

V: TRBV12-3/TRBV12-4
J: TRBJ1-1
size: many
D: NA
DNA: TGTGCCAGCAGTCCGCGGAGCGCCGTGAACACTGAAGCTTTCTTT
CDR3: CASSPRSAVNTEAFF

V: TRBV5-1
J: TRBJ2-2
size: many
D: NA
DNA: TGCGCCAGCAGCTTGGGAACAGGACGAAACACCGGGGAGCTGTTTTTT
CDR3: CASSLGTGRNTGELFF

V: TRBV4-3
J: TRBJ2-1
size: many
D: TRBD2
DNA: TGCGCCAGCAGCCAAGTCGCTAGCGGGAGAAGATTGTACTCCTACAATGAGCAGTTCTTC
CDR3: CASSQVASGRRLYSYNEQFF

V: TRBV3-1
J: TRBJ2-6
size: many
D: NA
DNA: TGTGCCAGCAGCCAGAACTCTGGGGCCAACGTCCTGACTTTC
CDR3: CASSQNSGANVLTF

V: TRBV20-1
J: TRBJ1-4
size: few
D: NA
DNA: TGCAGTGCTAGCATGGACGGATTTAATGAAAAACTGTTTTTT
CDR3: CSASMDGFNEKLFF

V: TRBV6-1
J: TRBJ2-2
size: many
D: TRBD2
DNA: TGTGCCAGCACCGAAGGACTAGCGGGACTCGGAACGGCCGGGGAGCTGTTTTTT
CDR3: CASTEGLAGLGTAGELFF

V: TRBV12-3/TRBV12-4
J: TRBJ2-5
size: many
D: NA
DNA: TGTGCCAGCACCGCCTGGCGGGAGACCCAGTACTTC
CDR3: CASTAWRETQYF

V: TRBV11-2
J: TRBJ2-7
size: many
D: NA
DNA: TGTGCCAGCAGCTTAAGTGACGGGGCCGGCTACGAGCAGTACTTC
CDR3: CASSLSDGAGYEQYF

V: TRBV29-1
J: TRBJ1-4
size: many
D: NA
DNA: TGCAGCGTCGGCATGGGCAGGGCAACTAATGAAAAACTGTTTTTT
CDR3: CSVGMGRATNEKLFF

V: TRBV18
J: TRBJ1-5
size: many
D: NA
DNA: TGTGCCAGCTCACCACCGAGTCGGAGTCAGCCCCAGCATTTT
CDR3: CASSPPSRSQPQHF

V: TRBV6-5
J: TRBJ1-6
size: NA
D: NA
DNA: TGTGCCAGCAGTTACCCCACAAAAAATTCACCCCTCCACTTT
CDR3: CASSYPTKNSPLHF

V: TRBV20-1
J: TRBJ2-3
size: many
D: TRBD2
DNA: TGCAGTGCTCTCGCCGGGGGGAAAGCAGATACGCAGTATTTT
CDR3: CSALAGGKADTQYF

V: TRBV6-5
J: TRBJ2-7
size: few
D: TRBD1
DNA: TGTGCCTGCCGGGACAGGTTCCTGGAGCAGTACTTC
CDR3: CACRDRFLEQYF

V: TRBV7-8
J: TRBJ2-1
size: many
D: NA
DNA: TGTGCCAGCAGCTTAGCTTCGGGGGCACCCTTCTTC
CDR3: CASSLASGAPFF

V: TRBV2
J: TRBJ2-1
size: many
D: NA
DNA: TGTGCCAGCAGTGAAGCGCTTCGTCAAGTCGATGAGCAGTTCTTC
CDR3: CASSEALRQVDEQFF

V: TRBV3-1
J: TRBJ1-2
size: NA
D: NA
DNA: TGTGCCAGCAGCCCCGACCTACTACCTGGGACTCCAGCTGACTATGGCTACACCTTC
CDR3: CASSPDLLPGTPADYGYTF

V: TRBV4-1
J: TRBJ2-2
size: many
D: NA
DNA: TGCGCCAGCAGCCAAGGGACAGTAAACACCGGGGAGCTGTTTTTT
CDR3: CASSQGTVNTGELFF

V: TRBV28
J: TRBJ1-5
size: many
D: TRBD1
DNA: TGTGCCAGCAGTCCCAGGACAGGCCATGGGGGCAATCAGCCCCAGCATTTT
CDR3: CASSPRTGHGGNQPQHF